This TCR beta chain stems from a study of cytomegalovirus exposure and HLA in healthy donors. Across the study: Within an early data release were about 85 million unique TCRs drawn from HLA-typed donors. There were some 380 genotyped donors. Of these, roughly 84% fell in the genetic ancestry cluster associated with self-reported Caucasian donors.

V was clipped by 5 bases and J by 4 bases, with 17 bases between them. CDR1 is SGHVS and CDR2 is FQNEAQ in the germline V gene. The CDR3 length is 16 residues. Study results and caveats: In a later analysis, parvovirus B19, influenza, CMV and Epstein-Barr virus appeared linked to several top co-occurrence clusters. In most subjects, TCR beta sequences reportedly gave accurate predictions of HLA-A and HLA-B alleles.

13 Jbeta primers and 60 Vbeta primers were used for the PCR. The protocol was immunoSEQ multiplex PCR, while the TCRdb copy is restricted to in-frame clones and leaves out a portion. The repertoire holds approximately 140,000 clones, with 55% to 80% as singletons. This clone was observed a single time. The antigen is not known. Sequenced: PBMCs. This receptor was identified in a middle-aged woman in good health and CMV-seronegative. The J gene is TRBJ1-4, the V gene TRBV7-8; D is ambiguous. CDR3 sequence: CASSPHPSDNNEKLFF. The CDR3 DNA is TGTGCCAGCAGCCCACACCCGTCCGACAATAATGAAAAACTGTTTTTT.